This T cell receptor beta chain was sequenced during a study of cytotoxic CD8 clonotypes in ibrutinib-treated CLL. The wider study: The patient breakdown showed approximately 11 relapsed/refractory and roughly 14 treatment-naive cases, with about 18 IGHV unmutated.

Trimming pared 5 bases from V and 9 bases from J, leaving 14 bases between. CDR3 size: 11 residues. CDR1 is DFQATT, CDR2 SNEGSKA, per germline (reference sequence). Generated by immunoSEQ multiplex PCR, the TCRdb table keeps only in-frame clones and is missing some. This sample has 100,000 to 150,000 clones; approximately 83% occur once, and the top ten carry over 2%. This material consisted of PBMCs, taken after 24 months of ibrutinib treatment. The chain has TRBV20-1 and TRBJ2-7; D call uncertain. The sequence was collected from a human donor with chronic lymphocytic leukemia. CDR3 protein: CSAPDLTRQYF. As DNA, the CDR3 is TGCAGTGCTCCGGACCTCACCAGGCAGTACTTC.